These T cell receptor beta chains were read from a single sample in a study of blood T cell repertoires in COVID-19. Sequencing was performed with immunoSEQ multiplex PCR; in TCRdb, only in-frame clones are kept and a portion is missing. The repertoire holds tens of thousands of clones, with less than 95% as singletons. The specimen sequenced was peripheral blood. The receptors here all came from a man aged 50-60 years with COVID-19, enrolled during active disease. Each CDR3 is given with its conserved first and last residue. Each record gives: V gene, D gene, clone size, J gene, CDR3 protein, CDR3 DNA. A D gene is named only where the DNA matches it firmly. Rows may omit the clone size; those that give it use once, few, many or a size class.

TRBV23-1	TRBD1	-	TRBJ1-6	CASRDRGLSTVNSPLHF	TGCGCCAGCAGAGACAGGGGGCTCAGCACGGTAAATTCACCCCTCCACTTT
TRBV7-9	-	-	TRBJ2-1	CASWGETPRGPYNEQFF	TGTGCCAGCTGGGGGGAGACACCCCGAGGCCCCTACAATGAGCAGTTCTTC
TRBV4-1	TRBD2	-	TRBJ2-1	CASSQDPGGYDEQFF	TGCGCCAGCAGCCAAGACCCCGGGGGGTACGATGAGCAGTTCTTC
TRBV7-6	-	-	TRBJ2-7	CASSFQGEQYF	TGTGCCAGCAGCTTCCAGGGGGAGCAGTACTTC
TRBV24-1	-	-	TRBJ2-3	CATSAVGTPGATDTQYF	TGTGCCACCAGTGCTGTCGGGACCCCGGGAGCCACAGATACGCAGTATTTT
TRBV7-9	TRBD1	-	TRBJ1-2	CASSLKGTGPSGYTF	TGTGCCAGCAGCTTAAAAGGGACAGGGCCAAGTGGCTACACCTTC
TRBV2	TRBD1	-	TRBJ2-1	CASTGQGFSSYNEQFF	TGTGCCAGCACGGGACAGGGATTTTCTTCCTACAATGAGCAGTTCTTC
TRBV7-2	TRBD2	-	TRBJ2-1	CASSLVRGSGGNEQFF	TGTGCCAGCAGCTTAGTCAGGGGTAGCGGGGGGAATGAGCAGTTCTTC
TRBV3-1/TRBV3-2	-	-	TRBJ1-3	CASSQVSNTIYF	TGTGCCAGCAGCCAAGTCTCGAACACCATATATTTT
TRBV5-1	TRBD2	-	TRBJ2-3	CASSPGLAGGDTQYF	TGCGCCAGCAGCCCGGGACTAGCGGGTGGAGATACGCAGTATTTT
TRBV25-1	-	-	TRBJ2-1	CASSDSSGDSYNEQFF	TGTGCCAGCAGTGATTCGTCGGGGGACTCCTACAATGAGCAGTTCTTC
TRBV29-1	TRBD2	-	TRBJ2-7	CSAGTSGYEQYF	TGCAGCGCCGGGACTAGCGGCTACGAGCAGTACTTC
TRBV4-3	-	-	TRBJ2-7	CASSQEVGAREQYF	TGCGCCAGCAGCCAAGAGGTAGGAGCACGAGAGCAGTACTTC
TRBV7-6	TRBD2	-	TRBJ2-5	CASSLEGGRAGQETQYF	TGTGCCAGCAGCTTAGAAGGCGGGAGGGCCGGCCAAGAGACCCAGTACTTC
TRBV28	-	-	TRBJ1-4	CASSDPGWGGNEKLFF	TGTGCCAGCAGTGATCCGGGGTGGGGTGGAAATGAAAAACTGTTTTTT
TRBV11-3	-	once	TRBJ2-3	CASSPEWGDTDTQYF	TGTGCCAGCAGCCCAGAATGGGGGGACACAGATACGCAGTATTTT
TRBV18	-	-	TRBJ1-2	CASSPNGEGGYTF	TGTGCCAGCTCGCCAAACGGAGAAGGAGGCTACACCTTC
TRBV5-1	TRBD1	once	TRBJ2-7	CASSLEGQGLKYF	TGCGCCAGCAGCTTGGAGGGACAGGGTCTAAAGTACTTC
TRBV19	TRBD2	-	TRBJ2-1	CASRGLSGRLNEQFF	TGTGCCAGTAGAGGCCTTAGCGGGAGACTCAATGAGCAGTTCTTC
TRBV24-1	-	-	TRBJ2-2	CATRGRGALNTGELFF	TGTGCCACCAGGGGCAGGGGGGCGCTTAACACCGGGGAGCTGTTTTTT
TRBV11-1	-	-	TRBJ2-1	CASTRGESSYNEQFF	TGTGCCAGCACCAGGGGAGAGAGCTCCTACAATGAGCAGTTCTTC
TRBV6-7	-	-	TRBJ1-4	CASSYWVENGRDMGEKLFF	TGTGCCAGCAGTTACTGGGTGGAGAACGGGAGGGATATGGGTGAAAAACTGTTTTTT
TRBV3-1/TRBV3-2	TRBD1	-	TRBJ1-1	CASRRTGMNTEAFF	TGTGCCAGCAGACGGACAGGGATGAACACTGAAGCTTTCTTT
TRBV29-1	-	-	TRBJ2-5	CSVDLGGARETQYF	TGCAGCGTTGATTTGGGGGGGGCGCGGGAGACCCAGTACTTC
TRBV7-9	-	-	TRBJ2-3	CASSIIGDTQYF	TGTGCCAGCAGCATTATCGGAGATACGCAGTATTTT
TRBV9	-	-	TRBJ2-2	CASSVGVREGGGELFF	TGTGCCAGCAGCGTAGGGGTGCGGGAAGGTGGCGGGGAGCTGTTTTTT
TRBV20-1	-	once	TRBJ2-7	CSAGTAYEQYF	TGCAGTGCGGGGACTGCCTACGAGCAGTACTTC
TRBV5-1	-	-	TRBJ1-6	CASSLEVPDSPLHF	TGCGCCAGCAGCTTGGAAGTTCCGGATTCACCCCTCCACTTT
TRBV30	-	-	TRBJ1-1	CAWSVLGGRAFF	TGTGCCTGGAGTGTACTGGGGGGGCGAGCTTTCTTT
TRBV19	TRBD1	-	TRBJ2-7	CASSRTGGNYEQYF	TGTGCCAGTAGTAGGACAGGGGGTAACTACGAGCAGTACTTC
TRBV21-1	-	-	TRBJ2-6	CASSKDQGSGANVLTF	TGTGCCAGCAGCAAAGATCAGGGCTCTGGGGCCAACGTCCTGACTTTC
TRBV24-1	-	once	TRBJ1-2	CATSDNQGHRGYTF	TGTGCCACCAGTGATAATCAGGGGCATCGCGGCTACACCTTC
TRBV2	TRBD1	-	TRBJ1-2	CASSVGADRGGYGYTF	TGTGCCAGCAGTGTCGGGGCGGACAGGGGTGGCTATGGCTACACCTTC
TRBV10-3	-	-	TRBJ1-5	CAISEGQPYSNQPQHF	TGTGCCATCAGTGAGGGACAGCCGTATAGCAATCAGCCCCAGCATTTT
TRBV11-3	-	-	TRBJ2-1	CASSIKGDSYNEQFF	TGTGCCAGCAGCATCAAGGGGGACTCCTACAATGAGCAGTTCTTC
TRBV28	-	-	TRBJ2-2	CASSPPSGERVRAGELFF	TGTGCCAGCAGTCCCCCATCAGGGGAGAGGGTCAGGGCCGGGGAGCTGTTTTTT
TRBV6-5	TRBD1	-	TRBJ2-7	CASSKTGGGYEQYF	TGTGCCAGCAGTAAGACAGGGGGCGGTTACGAGCAGTACTTC
TRBV28	-	-	TRBJ2-1	CASRPDNDEQFF	TGTGCCAGCAGGCCCGACAACGATGAGCAGTTCTTC
TRBV3-1/TRBV3-2	-	-	TRBJ2-1	CASSQNYGEQFF	TGTGCCAGCAGCCAAAACTACGGTGAGCAGTTCTTC
TRBV11-3	TRBD2	few	TRBJ2-1	CASSTGLAGGNNEQFF	TGTGCCAGCAGCACCGGACTAGCGGGAGGTAACAATGAGCAGTTCTTC
TRBV6-5	-	-	TRBJ1-6	CASRLTGNNSPLHF	TGTGCCAGCAGGCTGACAGGAAATAATTCACCCCTCCACTTT
TRBV3-1/TRBV3-2	TRBD2	-	TRBJ2-1	CASTYGSSGRIEQFF	TGTGCCAGCACTTACGGGTCTAGCGGGAGGATTGAGCAGTTCTTC